The next 21 T cell receptor beta chains were all read from a single sample in a study of blood T cell repertoires in COVID-19 (TCRdb year 2020). The library was obtained by the immunoSEQ multiplex PCR assay. Here the immuneACCESS table is served through TCRdb, limited to in-frame sequences with V and J called. Missing clones are a known gap in these copies; in checked studies unresolved V genes cover under half, and the rest lacks a known reason. This sample comprises about 38,000 clones, about 82% of them detected only once. The ten largest clones take up more than 4% of the sample. Sequencing was done on a sample of peripheral blood. Source of these receptors: a man aged 45-65 years with active COVID-19.

This chain uses TRBV5-1 with TRBJ1-1, with D tentatively TRBD1 (6 bases). The V gene's germline CDR1 is SGHRS and CDR2 YFSETQ. Trimming took off 0 bases at V and 4 bases at J, with 10 bases between the two ends. The CDR3 runs to 14 residues. CDR3 sequence: CASSLGGGATEAFF. The CDR3, as DNA: TGCGCCAGCAGCTTGGGCGGGGGGGCCACTGAAGCTTTCTTT.

This rearrangement joins TRBV6-5 to TRBJ2-5; 7 nucleotides match TRBD1. This CDR3 spans 14 amino acids. Trimming cost V 6 bases and J 2 bases; bases outside gene matches: 6. Germline values: CDR1 MNHEY, CDR2 SVGAGI. The CDR3 spells CASRSGTAQETQYF. The CDR3 DNA is TGTGCCAGCAGATCTGGGACAGCTCAAGAGACCCAGTACTTC.

V usage is TRBV29-1 and J usage is TRBJ1-1; D remains ambiguous. Germline values: CDR1 SQVTM, CDR2 ANQGSEA. Trimming removed 6 bases from V and 0 bases from J, with 14 bases in between. This CDR3 region has 14 residues. As DNA, the CDR3 is TGCAGCGTCCCCTTCGGAGGGATGAACACTGAAGCTTTCTTT. Encoded protein: CSVPFGGMNTEAFF.

The V and J genes are TRBV19 and TRBJ2-1; D might be TRBD1 (6 bases). The germline gives CDR1 LNHDA, CDR2 SQIVND (reference sequence). The CDR3 is made up of 13 amino acids. V lost 6 bases and J 7 bases, leaving 13 bases between the germline ends. CDR3 sequence (DNA): TGTGCCAGTAGAACAGGGAAACAAAATGAGCAGTTCTTC. It specifies CASRTGKQNEQFF.

The sample holds one count of this clone. V usage is TRBV10-2 and J usage is TRBJ2-3, with 13 bases identical to TRBD2. The CDR3 covers 17 residues. Unmatched junction bases numbered 7, after V lost 7 bases and J lost 0 bases. Germline V CDR1 and CDR2: WSHSY, SAAADI. The DNA of the CDR3 is TGCGCCAGCACGACTAGCGGGGGGACAACTAGCACAGATACGCAGTATTTT. Its translation: CASTTSGGTTSTDTQYF.

The chain couples TRBV5-1 to TRBJ2-7; 8 bases align to TRBD1. Germline CDR1 and CDR2: SGHRS and YFSETQ. CDR3 length: 13 amino acids. V shed 7 bases and J 3 bases; nucleotides not matched to a gene: 6. In DNA, the CDR3 is TGCGCCAGCTCCCAGGGGGCAGGCTACGAGCAGTACTTC. This codes for CASSQGAGYEQYF. The complete variable domain, with remaining parts taken from reference TRBV5-1 and TRBJ2-7, reads KAGVTQTPRYLIKTRGQQVTLSCSPISGHRSVSWYQQTPGQGLQFLFEYFSETQRNKGNFPGRFSGRQFSNSRSEMNVSTLELGDSALYLCASSQGAGYEQYFGPGTRLTVT.

CDR3 in DNA: TGCGCCAGCAGTGAGTCGACAGGAATCAATCAGCCCCAGCATTTT. Its protein is CASSESTGINQPQHF. V usage is TRBV10-2 and J usage is TRBJ1-5; D might be TRBD1 (6 bases). This CDR3 is 15 amino acids long. The V end lost 0 bases, the J end lost 3 bases, and 9 bases lay between the germline ends. Germline assignment: CDR1 WSHSY and CDR2 SAAADI.

This clone was picked up a small number of times. The chain couples TRBV5-4 to TRBJ1-1, with D perhaps matching TRBD1 (6 bases). Germline CDR1 is SGHNT and CDR2 is YYREEE (reference sequence). The V end lost 2 bases, the J end lost 7 bases, and 15 bases lay between the germline ends. The CDR3 has 14 residues. The CDR3 region is CASSFTGSRREAFF. The CDR3 DNA sequence: TGTGCCAGCAGCTTTACAGGGTCCCGACGTGAAGCTTTCTTT.

V and J are TRBV19 and TRBJ1-6; D unclear. V was pared by 9 bases and J by 6 bases, with 15 bases between. The germline V gene encodes CDR1 LNHDA and CDR2 SQIVND (reference sequence). The CDR3 length is 14 residues. In DNA, the CDR3 is TGTGCCAGCACGGAGGCCGGAGGTAATTCACCCCTCCACTTT. The encoded protein is CASTEAGGNSPLHF.

The rearrangement uses TRBV7-8 and TRBJ2-3, with 10 bases identical to TRBD2. The CDR3 length is 16 residues. Germline loops: CDR1 SGHVS, CDR2 FQNEAQ. V lost 3 bases and J lost 0; bases outside the gene matches: 3. The CDR3 DNA is TGTGCCAGCAGCTTCGGACTAGCGGCCAGCACAGATACGCAGTATTTT. This encodes CASSFGLAASTDTQYF.

The V and J genes are TRBV6-4 and TRBJ1-2; 9 bases match TRBD1. The V and J ends lost 6 bases and 1 base, in that order; junction bases with no gene match: 6. The CDR3 is made up of 15 amino acids. Germline V lookup: CDR1 MRHNA, CDR2 SNTAGT. The CDR3 DNA is TGTGCCAGCAGGCCGGGACAGGGCGGTAACTATGGCTACACCTTC. The encoded protein is CASRPGQGGNYGYTF.

The chain carries TRBV5-4 and TRBJ2-7; the D is unclear. The germline gives CDR1 SGHNT, CDR2 YYREEE (reference sequence). This CDR3 comprises 11 residues. The V gene lost 7 bases and the J gene lost 2 bases, with 7 bases spanning the gap. Here the CDR3 DNA reads TGTGCCAGCGGCAGTCCCTACGAGCAGTACTTC. It yields the protein CASGSPYEQYF.

The rearrangement links TRBV5-1 to TRBJ2-3; D remains unclear. The CDR3 totals 14 residues. Germline CDR1 and CDR2: SGHRS and YFSETQ. Trimming took off 4 bases at V and 0 bases at J, with 9 bases between the two ends. Here the CDR3 reads CASSRQPSTDTQYF. As DNA, the CDR3 is TGCGCCAGCAGCCGACAACCTAGCACAGATACGCAGTATTTT.

The J gene is TRBJ2-5, the V gene TRBV4-2; a possible D gene is TRBD1 (5 bases). There are 14 residues in the CDR3. V was cut by 5 bases and J by 5 bases, with 15 bases left in between. Germline values: CDR1 LGHNA, CDR2 YNFKEQ. CDR3 region: CASSSTARGETQYF. Here the CDR3 DNA reads TGTGCCAGCAGCTCGACAGCTCGCGGCGAGACCCAGTACTTC.

The sample holds a few counts of this clone. The chain couples TRBV6-5 to TRBJ1-1; the D gene is possibly TRBD1 (5 bases). Per the germline V gene, CDR1 is MNHEY and CDR2 is SVGAGI. V dropped 6 bases and J dropped 1 base, with 9 bases sitting between them. The CDR3 runs 13 residues. DNA of the CDR3: TGTGCCAGCAGGGACACCCAGAACACTGAAGCTTTCTTT. This gives the protein CASRDTQNTEAFF.

The chain links TRBV6-1 to TRBJ1-2; a weak D match, TRBD1 (6 bases). Germline CDR1 is MNHNS and CDR2 is SASEGT. This CDR3 comprises 18 residues. Deletions cut 4 bases from V and 4 bases from J, with 25 bases between. This CDR3 is CASSGLTGQGSNRYGYTF. The CDR3 DNA follows: TGTGCCAGCAGTGGCTTAACGGGACAAGGGTCGAATCGCTATGGCTACACCTTC.

The chain recombines TRBV10-3 with TRBJ1-1; 7 bases line up with TRBD1. The CDR3 runs 15 residues. Germline V gene data show CDR1 as ENHRY and CDR2 as SYGVKD. Trimming removed 4 bases from V and 0 bases from J; junction bases left unmatched: 5. DNA for the CDR3: TGTGCCATCAGTGTTGACAGGGCCATGAACACTGAAGCTTTCTTT. Amino acids: CAISVDRAMNTEAFF.

The chain uses TRBV28 and TRBJ2-5; D is perhaps TRBD2 (5 bases). Per germline, CDR1 MDHEN and CDR2 SYDVKM. This CDR3 region has 16 residues. Trimming cost V 5 bases and J 0 bases, with 16 bases left between them. The CDR3: CASSTLEEPYQETQYF. The DNA for the CDR3 is TGTGCCAGCAGTACACTAGAAGAACCGTACCAAGAGACCCAGTACTTC.

V usage is TRBV9 and J usage is TRBJ2-3; TRBD2 matches 14 bases. Germline values: CDR1 SGDLS, CDR2 YYNGEE. Losses at the gene ends were 3 bases for V and 2 bases for J; bases not matched to a gene: 8. The CDR3 runs 18 residues. Written as DNA, the CDR3 is TGTGCCAGCAGCGCCCCGGGGACTAGCGGGGGAAACACAGATACGCAGTATTTT. Amino acids: CASSAPGTSGGNTDTQYF.

In DNA, the CDR3 is TGTGCCAGCAGCTTAGTTGGTGGCAGGGACCAGTACTTC. Protein product: CASSLVGGRDQYF. The V gene is TRBV7-9, the J gene TRBJ2-5; perhaps TRBD1 as D (5 bases). Between the trimmed V and J ends, which lost 1 base and 10 bases, there was a span of 13 bases. The CDR3 totals 13 residues. CDR1 and CDR2 (germline): SEHNR, FQNEAQ (reference sequence).

A single count supports this clone. CDR3: CASSRSGGSTDTQYF. CDR3 in DNA: TGTGCCAGCAGTCGAAGCGGGGGGAGCACAGATACGCAGTATTTT. The rearrangement links TRBV6-2 or TRBV6-3 to TRBJ2-3; 9 bases map to TRBD2. The germline V gene encodes CDR1 MNHEY and CDR2 SVGEGT. Trimming cost V 5 bases and J 0 bases; bases outside gene matches: 3. There are 15 residues in the CDR3.